A single TCR beta chain is shown here with its context. The V gene lost 5 bases and the J gene lost 0 bases, with 8 bases spanning the gap. Germline CDR1 GTSNPN, CDR2 SVGIG (reference sequence). The CDR3 loop spans 14 amino acids. Treatment denoted: oral pan-JAK inhibitor, 5-10 mg twice daily. In alopecia areata patients, both lesional scalp punch biopsies and peripheral blood were collected. Reverse transcription of extracted RNA yielded cDNA, which provided the sequencing template. Profiling relied on immunoSEQ multiplex PCR, and the TCRdb table lists in-frame clones only, not all of them. The table lists 150,000 to 200,000 clones, 45% to 60% of them singletons. The source of the sample is a study of CD8+ T cells in alopecia areata.

The V and J genes are TRBV30 and TRBJ2-6; no clear D gene. The TCR comes from a human donor with alopecia areata. Material: CD8+ T cells sorted from blood, obtained at week 52, from a patient treated with tofacitinib. Written as DNA, the CDR3 is TGTGCCTGGGCTTCAGACTCTGGGGCCAACGTCCTGACTTTC. Translation gives CAWASDSGANVLTF.